These T cell receptor beta chains were read from a single sample in a study of naive and memory T cell subsets. TCRdb fed the UMI-ligation and nested PCR reads into MiXCR, producing one record per CDR3 protein. The data hold around 40,000 distinct CDR3 sequences, with 13% observed a single time. Sequenced input: effector memory CD4+ T cells from blood. The receptor source for this set is a human donor in good health. Both conserved end residues are part of each CDR3. The D gene is left open where the match is weak. Rows may omit the clone size; those that give it use once, few, many or a size class.

j_gene: TRBJ1-5; abundance: .; v_gene: TRBV13; d_gene: .; len: 13; CDR3nt: TGTGCCAGCAGCTTAGCGGGGAGTCAGCCCCAGCATTTT; CDR3aa: CASSLAGSQPQHF
j_gene: TRBJ1-6; abundance: .; v_gene: TRBV6-5; d_gene: .; len: 19; CDR3nt: TGTGCCAGCAGTTACTCGGTTGGATCGGCTAGCTCCTATAATTCACCCCTCCACTTT; CDR3aa: CASSYSVGSASSYNSPLHF
j_gene: TRBJ1-1; abundance: many; v_gene: TRBV10-1; d_gene: .; len: 13; CDR3nt: TGCGCCAGCAGTGAGAATTCCAACACTGAAGCTTTCTTT; CDR3aa: CASSENSNTEAFF
j_gene: TRBJ2-4; abundance: many; v_gene: TRBV27; d_gene: .; len: 18; CDR3nt: TGTGCCAGCAGTTTATATGGGGGCGGGAGCTTCGACAAAAACATTCAGTACTTC; CDR3aa: CASSLYGGGSFDKNIQYF
j_gene: TRBJ2-1; abundance: many; v_gene: TRBV5-1; d_gene: TRBD1; len: 15; CDR3nt: TGCGCCAGCAGCGCGTCCCGGGACAGGGGAGATGAGCAGTTCTTC; CDR3aa: CASSASRDRGDEQFF
j_gene: TRBJ2-7; abundance: .; v_gene: TRBV1; d_gene: .; len: 19; CDR3nt: TGCACCAGCAGCCAAGATGGATTTATAGGGGGACTAGCGGCATACGAGCAGTACTTC; CDR3aa: CTSSQDGFIGGLAAYEQYF
j_gene: TRBJ2-1; abundance: many; v_gene: TRBV20-1; d_gene: TRBD2; len: 14; CDR3nt: TGCAGTGCTAGGGAGACTAGCGGGAGGGTTGAGCAGTTCTTC; CDR3aa: CSARETSGRVEQFF
j_gene: TRBJ1-1; abundance: many; v_gene: TRBV3-1; d_gene: .; len: 15; CDR3nt: TGTGCCAGCAGCCATAGCAGATCCCAGAACACTGAAGCTTTCTTT; CDR3aa: CASSHSRSQNTEAFF
j_gene: TRBJ1-1; abundance: many; v_gene: TRBV7-9; d_gene: TRBD1; len: 16; CDR3nt: TGTGCCAGCAGCTTAGAAGGGGGCAGGTCTGGGACTGAAGCTTTCTTT; CDR3aa: CASSLEGGRSGTEAFF
j_gene: TRBJ2-1; abundance: few; v_gene: TRBV20-1; d_gene: TRBD2; len: 15; CDR3nt: TGCAGTGCTAGAGATTCGGGACTAGTTAGCAATGAGCAGTTCTTC; CDR3aa: CSARDSGLVSNEQFF
j_gene: TRBJ1-5; abundance: many; v_gene: TRBV21-1; d_gene: .; len: 14; CDR3nt: TGTGCCAGCAGCAAAGACAGGGGCCATCAGCCCCAGCATTTT; CDR3aa: CASSKDRGHQPQHF
j_gene: TRBJ2-1; abundance: many; v_gene: TRBV7-2; d_gene: .; len: 16; CDR3nt: TGTGCCAGCAGCCGGACCGGACAGATTTTGAGCAATGAGCAGTTCTTC; CDR3aa: CASSRTGQILSNEQFF
j_gene: TRBJ1-1; abundance: few; v_gene: TRBV5-1; d_gene: .; len: 13; CDR3nt: TGCGCCAGCAGCTTGGAGTGGAATGCTGAAGCTTTCTTT; CDR3aa: CASSLEWNAEAFF
j_gene: TRBJ2-7; abundance: .; v_gene: TRBV19; d_gene: TRBD2; len: 15; CDR3nt: TGTGCCAGCACGTCCGGGACTAGCGGATCCTACGAGCAGTACTTC; CDR3aa: CASTSGTSGSYEQYF
j_gene: TRBJ2-6; abundance: many; v_gene: TRBV6-6; d_gene: TRBD2; len: 15; CDR3nt: TGTGCCATACATAGCGGGAGAGGTGGGGCCAACGTCCTGACTTTC; CDR3aa: CAIHSGRGGANVLTF
j_gene: TRBJ2-6; abundance: many; v_gene: TRBV7-9; d_gene: .; len: 14; CDR3nt: TGTGCCAGCAGCTTGCCCCTGGGGGCCAACGTCCTGACTTTC; CDR3aa: CASSLPLGANVLTF
j_gene: TRBJ2-5; abundance: .; v_gene: TRBV9; d_gene: .; len: 13; CDR3nt: TGTGCCAGCAGCATCGGGTCACAAGAGACCCAGTACTTC; CDR3aa: CASSIGSQETQYF
j_gene: TRBJ1-6; abundance: many; v_gene: TRBV5-1; d_gene: .; len: 15; CDR3nt: TGCGCCAGCAGCTTGGTGGCGAACTTGGATTCACCCCTCCACTTT; CDR3aa: CASSLVANLDSPLHF
j_gene: TRBJ2-3; abundance: many; v_gene: TRBV20-1; d_gene: .; len: 14; CDR3nt: TGCAGTGCTACCGGCGGGACGGGGACAGATACGCAGTATTTT; CDR3aa: CSATGGTGTDTQYF
j_gene: TRBJ1-2; abundance: .; v_gene: TRBV6-1; d_gene: TRBD1; len: 16; CDR3nt: TGTGCCAGCAGTGAAGTAGGGGGCGCAAGGGGCTATGGCTACACCTTC; CDR3aa: CASSEVGGARGYGYTF
j_gene: TRBJ2-2; abundance: few; v_gene: TRBV7-2; d_gene: TRBD2; len: 19; CDR3nt: TGTGCCAGCAGCTCCCGACTAGCGGGAGAATTAACGAACACCGGGGAGCTGTTTTTT; CDR3aa: CASSSRLAGELTNTGELFF
j_gene: TRBJ2-2; abundance: many; v_gene: TRBV28; d_gene: TRBD2; len: 14; CDR3nt: TGTGCCAGCAGTCCCAGCGGGAGAGTCGGGGAGCTGTTTTTT; CDR3aa: CASSPSGRVGELFF
j_gene: TRBJ2-7; abundance: many; v_gene: TRBV6-5; d_gene: TRBD1; len: 15; CDR3nt: TGTGCCAGCAGTTACTCCGGGACAGGGGGCCACGAGCAGTACTTC; CDR3aa: CASSYSGTGGHEQYF
j_gene: TRBJ2-7; abundance: few; v_gene: TRBV7-2; d_gene: .; len: 14; CDR3nt: TGTGCCAGCAGTCCTCAACGGGGCGGCTACGAGCAGTACTTC; CDR3aa: CASSPQRGGYEQYF
j_gene: TRBJ2-3; abundance: many; v_gene: TRBV10-3; d_gene: .; len: 14; CDR3nt: TGTGCCATCAGTCCAGCTGGAAGCACAGATACGCAGTATTTT; CDR3aa: CAISPAGSTDTQYF
j_gene: TRBJ2-5; abundance: .; v_gene: TRBV5-1; d_gene: .; len: 15; CDR3nt: TGCGCCAGCAGCTTGGCCAGATCGGGGGTAGAGACCCAGTACTTC; CDR3aa: CASSLARSGVETQYF
j_gene: TRBJ2-3; abundance: .; v_gene: TRBV20-1; d_gene: .; len: 12; CDR3nt: TGCAGTGCTACCACTGGGGCAGATACGCAGTATTTT; CDR3aa: CSATTGADTQYF
j_gene: TRBJ2-7; abundance: many; v_gene: TRBV9; d_gene: TRBD1; len: 15; CDR3nt: TGTGCCAGCAGCGTCAAAGGGGGCTTTGAGTACGAGCAGTACTTC; CDR3aa: CASSVKGGFEYEQYF
j_gene: TRBJ2-5; abundance: many; v_gene: TRBV20-1; d_gene: TRBD1; len: 17; CDR3nt: TGCAGTGCTAGAGCCCCCGGGACAGGGGGACACCAAGAGACCCAGTACTTC; CDR3aa: CSARAPGTGGHQETQYF
j_gene: TRBJ1-5; abundance: few; v_gene: TRBV20-1; d_gene: .; len: 15; CDR3nt: TGCAGTGCTAGTGATCCCGGGGGAGGCAATCAGCCCCAGCATTTT; CDR3aa: CSASDPGGGNQPQHF
j_gene: TRBJ2-2; abundance: few; v_gene: TRBV30; d_gene: .; len: 14; CDR3nt: TGTGCCTGGGACACCCGGAAGTTTATGGGGGAGCTGTTTTTT; CDR3aa: CAWDTRKFMGELFF
j_gene: TRBJ2-1; abundance: few; v_gene: TRBV28; d_gene: TRBD2; len: 16; CDR3nt: TGTGCCAGCAGTTTGGGACTAGCAAGGGGTTACAATGAGCAGTTCTTC; CDR3aa: CASSLGLARGYNEQFF
j_gene: TRBJ2-1; abundance: many; v_gene: TRBV30; d_gene: .; len: 14; CDR3nt: TGTGCCTGGAGTGTACGAAGGGCCCGGGATGAGCAGTTCTTC; CDR3aa: CAWSVRRARDEQFF
j_gene: TRBJ2-1; abundance: .; v_gene: TRBV11-2; d_gene: TRBD2; len: 20; CDR3nt: TGTGCCAGCAGCTTAGATCAAAGAACTAGCGGGAGAAGCTCCTACAATGAGCAGTTCTTC; CDR3aa: CASSLDQRTSGRSSYNEQFF
j_gene: TRBJ1-3; abundance: .; v_gene: TRBV30; d_gene: .; len: 12; CDR3nt: TGTGCCTGCGAGTCCTCTGGAAACACCATATATTTT; CDR3aa: CACESSGNTIYF
j_gene: TRBJ1-5; abundance: few; v_gene: TRBV7-8; d_gene: .; len: 15; CDR3nt: TGTGCCAGCAACCCCCGTGGGGGGCGTAATCAGCCCCAGCATTTT; CDR3aa: CASNPRGGRNQPQHF
j_gene: TRBJ2-7; abundance: many; v_gene: TRBV19; d_gene: TRBD2; len: 18; CDR3nt: TGTGCCAGTAGTATAACGGGACTAGCGGGAGTAAGTACCTACGAGCAGTACTTC; CDR3aa: CASSITGLAGVSTYEQYF
j_gene: TRBJ2-5; abundance: few; v_gene: TRBV20-1; d_gene: TRBD2; len: 15; CDR3nt: TGCAGTGCTAGAGTTACTAGCGGGTACCAAGAGACCCAGTACTTC; CDR3aa: CSARVTSGYQETQYF
j_gene: TRBJ2-2; abundance: many; v_gene: TRBV7-9; d_gene: TRBD1; len: 15; CDR3nt: TGTGCCAGCAGCTCCAGGGGGCATGACACCGGGGAGCTGTTTTTT; CDR3aa: CASSSRGHDTGELFF
j_gene: TRBJ2-7; abundance: many; v_gene: TRBV2; d_gene: .; len: 12; CDR3nt: TGTGCCAGCAGCCCCAGACAGTACGAGCAGTACTTC; CDR3aa: CASSPRQYEQYF
j_gene: TRBJ1-1; abundance: .; v_gene: TRBV19; d_gene: TRBD1; len: 15; CDR3nt: TGTGCCAGTAGCCACCGGGACAGGCCCAACACTGAAGCTTTCTTT; CDR3aa: CASSHRDRPNTEAFF
j_gene: TRBJ2-3; abundance: .; v_gene: TRBV2; d_gene: TRBD2; len: 16; CDR3nt: TGTGCCAGCAGTGAATCTAGCGGGAGTCTCACAGATACGCAGTATTTT; CDR3aa: CASSESSGSLTDTQYF
j_gene: TRBJ2-2; abundance: few; v_gene: TRBV12-3/TRBV12-4; d_gene: .; len: 17; CDR3nt: TGTGCCAGCAGTTTAGCGCTCGCAGGGGCGACCACCGGGGAGCTGTTTTTT; CDR3aa: CASSLALAGATTGELFF
j_gene: TRBJ2-3; abundance: medium-sized; v_gene: TRBV2; d_gene: .; len: 14; CDR3nt: TGTGCCAGCATTCCTCAAAGTCGCACAGATACGCAGTATTTT; CDR3aa: CASIPQSRTDTQYF
j_gene: TRBJ2-3; abundance: few; v_gene: TRBV11-2; d_gene: .; len: 14; CDR3nt: TGTGCCAGCAGCCCTCGGGAGAACACAGATACGCAGTATTTT; CDR3aa: CASSPRENTDTQYF
j_gene: TRBJ2-1; abundance: few; v_gene: TRBV20-1; d_gene: .; len: 13; CDR3nt: TGCAGTGCCTCCGCGGGCTCCTACAATGAGCAGTTCTTC; CDR3aa: CSASAGSYNEQFF
j_gene: TRBJ1-4; abundance: .; v_gene: TRBV20-1; d_gene: .; len: 15; CDR3nt: TGCAGTGCTAGATCTTATGGACAGCTTAATGAAAAACTGTTTTTT; CDR3aa: CSARSYGQLNEKLFF
j_gene: TRBJ2-2; abundance: .; v_gene: TRBV27; d_gene: .; len: 14; CDR3nt: TGTGCCAGCAGTTCCTACAGGTCCACCGGGGAGCTGTTTTTT; CDR3aa: CASSSYRSTGELFF
j_gene: TRBJ2-1; abundance: many; v_gene: TRBV20-1; d_gene: TRBD2; len: 16; CDR3nt: TGCAGTGCCCCAACTAGCGGGGCTGCCTTCTACAATGAGCAGTTCTTC; CDR3aa: CSAPTSGAAFYNEQFF
j_gene: TRBJ1-2; abundance: .; v_gene: TRBV20-1; d_gene: TRBD1; len: 16; CDR3nt: TGCAGTGCGAGTGGGAAGCGACAGGGGCACTTCTATGGCTACACCTTC; CDR3aa: CSASGKRQGHFYGYTF
j_gene: TRBJ2-3; abundance: .; v_gene: TRBV28; d_gene: .; len: 12; CDR3nt: TGTGCCAGCAACGCGGGGCGAGATACGCAGTATTTT; CDR3aa: CASNAGRDTQYF
j_gene: TRBJ2-3; abundance: few; v_gene: TRBV7-2; d_gene: .; len: 16; CDR3nt: TGTGCCAGCAGCTTAGGGTCGCATGGGGCCACAGATACGCAGTATTTT; CDR3aa: CASSLGSHGATDTQYF
j_gene: TRBJ2-7; abundance: .; v_gene: TRBV19; d_gene: TRBD2; len: 15; CDR3nt: TGTGCCAGTAGTATAGTTGGGACTAGCAGCTACGAGCAGTACTTC; CDR3aa: CASSIVGTSSYEQYF
j_gene: TRBJ2-4; abundance: .; v_gene: TRBV2; d_gene: TRBD1; len: 13; CDR3nt: TGTGCGAGCAACCGGGACAGCAAAAACATTCAGTACTTC; CDR3aa: CASNRDSKNIQYF
j_gene: TRBJ1-2; abundance: .; v_gene: TRBV12-3/TRBV12-4; d_gene: .; len: 12; CDR3nt: TGTGCCAGCTCTGCAGTGAACTATGGCTACACCTTC; CDR3aa: CASSAVNYGYTF